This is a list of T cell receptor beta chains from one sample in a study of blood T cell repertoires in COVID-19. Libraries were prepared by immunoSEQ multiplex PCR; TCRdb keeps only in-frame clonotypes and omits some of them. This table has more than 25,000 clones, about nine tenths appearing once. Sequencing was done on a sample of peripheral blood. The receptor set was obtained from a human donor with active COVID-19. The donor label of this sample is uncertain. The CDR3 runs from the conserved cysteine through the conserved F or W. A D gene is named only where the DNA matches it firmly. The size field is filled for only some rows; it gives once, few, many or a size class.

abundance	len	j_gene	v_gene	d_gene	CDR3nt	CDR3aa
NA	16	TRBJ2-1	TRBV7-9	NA	TGTGCCAGCAAAGTCCCGGGATCTAGCTCCTACAATGAGCAGTTCTTC	CASKVPGSSSYNEQFF
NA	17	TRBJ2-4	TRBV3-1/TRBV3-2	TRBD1	TGTGCCAGCAGCCGGGGACAGCTTATCCAAGCCAAAAACATTCAGTACTTC	CASSRGQLIQAKNIQYF
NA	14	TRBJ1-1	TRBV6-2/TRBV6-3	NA	TGTGCCAGCAGTTACATTATTGGTGGAGCCCAAGCTTTCTTT	CASSYIIGGAQAFF
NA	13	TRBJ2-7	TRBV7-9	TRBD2	TGTGCCAGCAGCTTAACTAGCGGACATCAGCAGTACTTC	CASSLTSGHQQYF
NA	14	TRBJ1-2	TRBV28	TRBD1	TGTGCCAGCAGATCGGGACAGGGGGCATATGGCTACACCTTC	CASRSGQGAYGYTF
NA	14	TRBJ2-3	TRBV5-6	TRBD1	TGTGCCAGCAGCTTGGGACAGGGGAAAGATACGCAGTATTTT	CASSLGQGKDTQYF
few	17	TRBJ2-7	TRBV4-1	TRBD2	TGCGCCAGCAGCCAAGACAGTCCTAGCGGCTCCTCCTACGAGCAGTACTTC	CASSQDSPSGSSYEQYF
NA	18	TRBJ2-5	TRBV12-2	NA	TGTGCAAGTCGCGGAAGAACCCGGAAGGACAGAGACCAAGAGACCCAGTACTTC	CASRGRTRKDRDQETQYF
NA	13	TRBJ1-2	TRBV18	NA	TGTGCCAGCTCAAACCCCGGAGCGGCTGGCTACACCTTC	CASSNPGAAGYTF
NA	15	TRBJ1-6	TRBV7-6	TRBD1	TGTGCCAGCAGCCCCGAGGTCAGGGGGTCTTCACCCCTCCACTTT	CASSPEVRGSSPLHF
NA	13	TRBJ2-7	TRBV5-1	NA	TGCGCCAGCAGCCTCTTGGGGAGCTACGAGCAGTACTTC	CASSLLGSYEQYF
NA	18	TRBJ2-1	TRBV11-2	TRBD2	TGTGCCAGCAGCTTAGCGGGTAGCGGGAACGTCTGGTCCAATGAGCAGTTCTTC	CASSLAGSGNVWSNEQFF
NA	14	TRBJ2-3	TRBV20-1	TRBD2	TGCAGTGCTAGTACGGGACTAAGCAAAGATACGCAGTATTTT	CSASTGLSKDTQYF
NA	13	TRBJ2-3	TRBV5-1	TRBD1	TGCGCCAGCAGCTTGACAGGGGGGAATACGCAGTATTTT	CASSLTGGNTQYF
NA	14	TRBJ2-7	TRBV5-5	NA	TGTGCCAGCAGCTTGGGGACAAATACCTACGAGCAGTACTTC	CASSLGTNTYEQYF
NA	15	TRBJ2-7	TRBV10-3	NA	TGTGCCATCAGCCAACGGGGGGCAAGTTTAGACGAGCAGTACTTC	CAISQRGASLDEQYF
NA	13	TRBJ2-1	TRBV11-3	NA	TGTGCCAGCAGCCCCGACAGGTTACATGAGCAGTTCTTC	CASSPDRLHEQFF
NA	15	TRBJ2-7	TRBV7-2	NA	TGTGCCAGCAGCTTACCCGAGGGCTGGAGTTACGAGCAGTACTTC	CASSLPEGWSYEQYF
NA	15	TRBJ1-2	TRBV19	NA	TGTGCCAGTAGTCCCGCGCCCCCGCCCGGGGATGGCTACACCTTC	CASSPAPPPGDGYTF
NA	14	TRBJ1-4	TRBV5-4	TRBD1	TGTGCCAGCAGCGCCGGACAGGGAGGTGAAAAACTGTTTTTT	CASSAGQGGEKLFF
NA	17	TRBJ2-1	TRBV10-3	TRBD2	TGTGCCATCAGTGAGTCCTCGACTAGCGGGAGGGGGGATGAGCAGTTCTTC	CAISESSTSGRGDEQFF
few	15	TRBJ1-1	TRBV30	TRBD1	TGTGCCTGGAGTGTACCCCTACAGGGGCGTACTGAAGCTTTCTTT	CAWSVPLQGRTEAFF
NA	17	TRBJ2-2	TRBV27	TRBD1	TGTGCCAGCAGTATTTCCGGGACAGGGGGCGCGGCCGGGGAGCTGTTTTTT	CASSISGTGGAAGELFF
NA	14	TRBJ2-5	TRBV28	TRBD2	TGTGCCAGCAGTGGAAGCGGGATGGGCGAGACCCAGTACTTC	CASSGSGMGETQYF
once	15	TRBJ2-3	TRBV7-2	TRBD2	TGTGCCAGCAGCCCACCTAGCGGACACACAGATACGCAGTATTTT	CASSPPSGHTDTQYF
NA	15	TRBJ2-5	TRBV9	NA	TGTGCCAGCAGCGTAGTTCCTTTTGGAGGAGAGACCCAGTACTTC	CASSVVPFGGETQYF
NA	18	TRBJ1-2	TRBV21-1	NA	TGTGCCAGCAGCAAAGCGAAGTGTAGTGGGACAGGGATCTATGGCTACACCTTC	CASSKAKCSGTGIYGYTF
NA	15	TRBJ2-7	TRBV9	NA	TGTGCCAGCAGCTTACACGGAGAACGGTCCTACGAGCAGTACTTC	CASSLHGERSYEQYF
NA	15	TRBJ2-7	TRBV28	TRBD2	TGTGCCAGCAGGCGGACTAGCGGGAGAATGTACGAGCAGTACTTC	CASRRTSGRMYEQYF
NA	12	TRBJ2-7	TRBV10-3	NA	TGTGCCATCAGTGAGGCGGTCTACGAGCAGTACTTC	CAISEAVYEQYF
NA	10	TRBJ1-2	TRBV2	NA	TGTGCCAGCAGCCGGGTCGGCTACACCTTC	CASSRVGYTF
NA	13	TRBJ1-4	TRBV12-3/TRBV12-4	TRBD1	TGTGCCAGCAGTTTGGACAGGGTTGAAAAACTGTTTTTT	CASSLDRVEKLFF
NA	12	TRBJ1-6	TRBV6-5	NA	TGTGCCAGCAGCACAGGGAATTCACCCCTCCACTTT	CASSTGNSPLHF
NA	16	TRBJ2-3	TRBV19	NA	TGTGCCAGTAGGGGACTCTCCCTGTCGCTCACAGATACGCAGTATTTT	CASRGLSLSLTDTQYF
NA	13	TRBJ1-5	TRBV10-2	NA	TGCGCCAGCAGTGAGGGGCAGGGTCTGCCCCAGCATTTT	CASSEGQGLPQHF
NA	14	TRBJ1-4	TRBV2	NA	TGTGCCACCAGGACAGTTGCAACTAATGAAAAACTGTTTTTT	CATRTVATNEKLFF
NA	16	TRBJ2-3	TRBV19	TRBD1	TGTGCCAGTAGCGAACAGGGGATAGTACAGGGAGATACGCAGTATTTT	CASSEQGIVQGDTQYF
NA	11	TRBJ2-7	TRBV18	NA	TGTGCCAGCTCAACTCGGGTCGAGCAGTACTTC	CASSTRVEQYF
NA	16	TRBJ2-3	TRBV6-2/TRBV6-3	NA	TGTGCCAGCAGTTACTCGAAGTCCAGGACTTCAGATACGCAGTATTTT	CASSYSKSRTSDTQYF
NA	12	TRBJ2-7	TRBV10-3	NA	TGTGCCATCAGTCCCAGGGGTTACGAGCAGTACTTC	CAISPRGYEQYF
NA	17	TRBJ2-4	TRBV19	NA	TGTGCCAGCTCTATAATCAGTAGCATCCTAGCCAAAAACATTCAGTACTTC	CASSIISSILAKNIQYF
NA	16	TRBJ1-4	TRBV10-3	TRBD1	TGTGCCATCAGTGAGACTGAGGGGGCTGCTAATGAAAAACTGTTTTTT	CAISETEGAANEKLFF
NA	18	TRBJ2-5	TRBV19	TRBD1	TGTGCCAGTAGTACCCACTTTCGACAGGGGGCACGTCAAGAGACCCAGTACTTC	CASSTHFRQGARQETQYF
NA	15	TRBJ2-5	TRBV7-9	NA	TGTGCCAGCAGCTTAATTTCCCTTAGTCTCGAGACCCAGTACTTC	CASSLISLSLETQYF
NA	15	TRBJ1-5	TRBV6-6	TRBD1	TGTGCCAGCAGTTACTCTGGACAGGGGAATCAGCCCCAGCATTTT	CASSYSGQGNQPQHF
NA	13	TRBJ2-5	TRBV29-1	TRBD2	TGCAGCGTCGACAGCGGGAGCGGGGAGACCCAGTACTTC	CSVDSGSGETQYF
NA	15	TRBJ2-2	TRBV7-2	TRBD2	TGTGCCAGCAGCTTTATCGGGGGGGGCACCGGGGAGCTGTTTTTT	CASSFIGGGTGELFF
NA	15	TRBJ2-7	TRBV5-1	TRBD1	TGCGCCAGCAGCATCCGGACAGGGAGCTCCTACGAGCAGTACTTC	CASSIRTGSSYEQYF
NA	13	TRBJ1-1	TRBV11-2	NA	TGTGCCAGCAGCTTAGCGACAGCTACTGAAGCTTTCTTT	CASSLATATEAFF
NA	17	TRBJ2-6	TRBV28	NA	TGTGCCAGCAGTGGAGCCCTCGGTGGTTCTGGGGCCAACGTCCTGACTTTC	CASSGALGGSGANVLTF
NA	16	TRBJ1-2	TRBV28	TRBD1	TGTGCCAGCGATTATGGGGCTGGACAGGGCGGCTATGGCTACACCTTC	CASDYGAGQGGYGYTF
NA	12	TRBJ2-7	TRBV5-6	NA	TGTGCCAGCAGCTTGGCCTCCGGCGAGCAGTACTTC	CASSLASGEQYF
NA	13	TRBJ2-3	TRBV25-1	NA	TGTGCCATGCAAAGAGCGGGCACAGATACGCAGTATTTT	CAMQRAGTDTQYF
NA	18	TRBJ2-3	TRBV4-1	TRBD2	TGCGCCAGCAGCGTTCTTACCGGGACTAGCGGGGGTAAGGATACGCAGTATTTT	CASSVLTGTSGGKDTQYF
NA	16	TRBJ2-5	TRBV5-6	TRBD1	TGTGCCAGCAGCTTGGCGGGACAGGGCAAGGGAGAGACCCAGTACTTC	CASSLAGQGKGETQYF